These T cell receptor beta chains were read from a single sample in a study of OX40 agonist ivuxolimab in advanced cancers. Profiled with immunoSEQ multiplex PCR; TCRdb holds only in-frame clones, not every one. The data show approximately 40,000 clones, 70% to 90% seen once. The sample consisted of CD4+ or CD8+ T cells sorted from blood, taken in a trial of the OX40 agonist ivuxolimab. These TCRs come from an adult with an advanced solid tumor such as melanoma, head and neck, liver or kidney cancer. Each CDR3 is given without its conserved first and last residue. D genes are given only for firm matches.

ASSSRLTRSTDTQY	.	TRBJ2-3	TRBV7-8
ASSLRATDTQY	.	TRBJ2-3	TRBV5-1
ASSEVPQGFQGYGYT	.	TRBJ1-2	TRBV6-1
ASRTGNTIY	.	TRBJ1-3	TRBV5-5
ASSLRQGGIEKLF	TRBD1	TRBJ1-4	TRBV4-1
ASSQEWDGGGAEAF	.	TRBJ1-1	TRBV4-1
ASSLRQGAEAQH	TRBD1	TRBJ1-5	TRBV5-8
ASRLAGDSDNEQF	TRBD2	TRBJ2-1	TRBV6-5
ASSRGRDSVNYGYT	.	TRBJ1-2	TRBV4-1
ASGPLPLTEGETQY	.	TRBJ2-5	TRBV27
ASSYPLGYT	.	TRBJ1-2	TRBV6-8
ASSIGEWGSYEQY	.	TRBJ2-7	TRBV19
ASSYLTGGTEAF	.	TRBJ1-1	TRBV6-6
ASRGTTTTSSYNSPLH	.	TRBJ1-6	TRBV2
ASSPLAGDAYEQY	TRBD2	TRBJ2-7	TRBV19
ASSRGGDYEQY	TRBD2	TRBJ2-7	TRBV7-9
ASSHRQENYEQY	.	TRBJ2-7	TRBV4-1
ASSPGTRGGTEAF	.	TRBJ1-1	TRBV6-6
ASNFGPDYGYT	.	TRBJ1-2	TRBV2
ASSSLRGALNQPQH	.	TRBJ1-5	TRBV6-5
ASSPQPSGSRETQY	TRBD2	TRBJ2-5	TRBV27
ASSLEQGAKNIQY	.	TRBJ2-4	TRBV11-1
ASSLYPGYQETQY	.	TRBJ2-5	TRBV27
ASRAGGISYNEQF	.	TRBJ2-1	TRBV21-1
ASSYGGAEAF	.	TRBJ1-1	TRBV6-5
ASSVQMNTEAF	.	TRBJ1-1	TRBV9
ASSFGPIPETQY	.	TRBJ2-5	TRBV7-7
ASSGSYYEQY	.	TRBJ2-7	TRBV6-4
ASGFGQGIDTQY	.	TRBJ2-3	TRBV12-5
ASSSWDRELDNEQF	TRBD1	TRBJ2-1	TRBV11-1
ASSIVGSGEQY	.	TRBJ2-7	TRBV19
SVEGGPVREGYT	.	TRBJ1-2	TRBV29-1
ASSLGDSFYEQY	TRBD1	TRBJ2-7	TRBV5-1
ASSFATSGHEWEQY	TRBD2	TRBJ2-7	TRBV27
ASSYSGDTNQPQH	.	TRBJ1-5	TRBV6-5
ASSRGTSYRETQY	.	TRBJ2-5	TRBV14
ASSLTSGSPYNEQF	TRBD2	TRBJ2-1	TRBV11-3
ASSLAAEGWNSPLH	.	TRBJ1-6	TRBV7-6
ASSYSRQGYSPLH	TRBD1	TRBJ1-6	TRBV6-6
ASSLGMRGQGNTGELF	TRBD1	TRBJ2-2	TRBV27
SVVWAPAGNNEQF	.	TRBJ2-1	TRBV29-1
ASRPEGYDGYT	.	TRBJ1-2	TRBV6-5
ASSEITSDEQY	TRBD2	TRBJ2-7	TRBV6-1
ASSPSRDNSYEQY	.	TRBJ2-7	TRBV11-3
ASSPGQGAYEQY	TRBD1	TRBJ2-7	TRBV27
ASSLGGDGNQPQH	.	TRBJ1-5	TRBV28
ASSNPGELF	.	TRBJ2-2	TRBV6-1